This TCR beta chain is from a study of blood T cells in healthy people across ages. Overall study context: About one barcoded beta molecule per two T cells was captured by template switching.

General study findings and limits: For the donors, CMV status was unknown and possibly confounded expanded clonotype changes. In older individuals, TCR beta diversity per million T cells was lower, falling roughly linearly with age.

As regards this clonotype: What it binds is unknown.

It was with a sample-barcoded 5' primer and a J-beta primer mix that a second PCR of roughly 6 to 12 cycles was run. TCRdb used MiXCR to reprocess the 5' RACE reads, holding one entry per CDR3 protein. The sample carries roughly 1,500,000 distinct CDR3 sequences, 34% recorded once. CDR1 and CDR2 from the germline V gene are PRHDT and FYEKMQ (reference sequence). V was clipped by 3 bases and J by 0 bases, with 15 bases between them. The CDR3 is 18 amino acids. The chain combines TRBV13 with TRBJ2-6; D may match TRBD1 or TRBD2 (5 bases each). This sequence was found in a woman in her twenties or thirties in good health. Sequencing was done on a sample of blood. CDR3 bases: TGTGCCAGCAGCTTGGGGACCGGAGGAGTCTCTGGGGCCAACGTCCTGACTTTC. Its translation: CASSLGTGGVSGANVLTF.